These 20 T cell receptor beta chains were all obtained from the same sample, sequenced in a study of CD8 T cells in ankylosing spondylitis. TCRdb re-analysed the 5' RACE reads in MiXCR, keeping a single row per CDR3 protein. The sample consists of roughly 180,000 distinct CDR3 sequences, roughly 13% of them appearing once. The sample comprised blood, either unsorted or a sorted T cell fraction (not recorded which). The source is a female donor with ankylosing spondylitis or in good health (not recorded which).

The genes are TRBV5-1 and TRBJ2-1; D could derive from TRBD1 or TRBD2 (6 bases each). The ends were cut back, 2 bases at V and 1 base at J, with 13 bases in the middle. The CDR3 is made up of 16 amino acids. From germline, CDR1 is SGHRS and CDR2 YFSETQ. CDR3 nucleotides: TGCGCCAGCAGCTTCGGGGGCGGACAGTCCTACAATGAGCAGTTCTTC. It translates to CASSFGGGQSYNEQFF.

The chain recombines TRBV4-1 with TRBJ2-3, with D possibly being TRBD2 (5 bases). Per germline, CDR1 MGHRA and CDR2 YSYEKL. This CDR3 spans 15 amino acids. V was clipped by 0 bases and J by 1 base, with 8 bases between them. CDR3 region: CASSQDLAGTDTQYF. For the CDR3, the DNA is TGCGCCAGCAGCCAAGATCTAGCCGGCACAGATACGCAGTATTTT.

The chain has TRBV7-9 and TRBJ2-1; D ambiguous. The CDR3 consists of 9 residues. From germline, CDR1 is SEHNR and CDR2 FQNEAQ (reference sequence). The ends were cut back, 3 bases at V and 13 bases at J, with 4 bases in the middle. The CDR3, as DNA: TGTGCCAGCAGCTTCGACCAGTTCTTC. Translation: CASSFDQFF.

This clonotype was observed a few times. This chain uses TRBV4-3 with TRBJ2-3; 11 bases fit TRBD2. CDR1 LGHNA and CDR2 YSLEER come from the germline V gene. J lost 6 bases, V lost 1 base, and 9 bases had no gene match. The CDR3 is made up of 17 amino acids. The CDR3 here is CASSQANVAGGPDTQYF. The DNA for the CDR3 is TGCGCCAGCAGCCAAGCCAACGTAGCGGGAGGGCCGGATACGCAGTATTTT.

This clonotype was seen repeatedly, ten times or more. The chain couples TRBV10-3 to TRBJ1-3, with unresolved D. CDR1 and CDR2 (germline): ENHRY, SYGVKD. V was shortened by 3 bases and J by 0 bases, with 9 bases between the two germline ends. The CDR3 has 15 amino acids. CDR3 in amino acids: CAISESGSSGNTIYF. In DNA form, the CDR3 reads TGTGCCATCAGTGAATCAGGAAGCTCTGGAAACACCATATATTTT.

This clonotype showed up many times. The chain recombines TRBV11-2 with TRBJ2-1, with D maybe TRBD2 (6 bases). The CDR3 spans 15 residues. V lost 0 bases to trimming and J lost 3 bases, with 9 bases between them. From germline, CDR1 is SGHAT and CDR2 FQNNGV. For the CDR3, the DNA is TGTGCCAGCAGCTTAGAGGCGGGATACTACAATGAGCAGTTCTTC. It yields the protein CASSLEAGYYNEQFF.

This clonotype was recorded many times. The genes are TRBV12-3 or TRBV12-4 and TRBJ2-3, with 13 bases that match TRBD2. The V segment lost 6 bases and the J segment 7 bases; nucleotides outside the gene matches: 13. This CDR3 region has 17 residues. The CDR3 coding sequence is TGTGCCAGCAGCCGATCCACCGGACTAGCGGGAGTACATACGCAGTATTTT. Translating gives CASSRSTGLAGVHTQYF.

The gene calls are TRBV20-1 and TRBJ2-1, with D possibly TRBD2 on 5 matching bases. Germline CDR1 is DFQATT and CDR2 is SNEGSKA (reference sequence). V gave up 5 bases and J gave up 0 bases, with 14 bases separating them. The CDR3 extends over 15 amino acids. CDR3: CSALPAGSSYNEQFF. CDR3 bases: TGCAGTGCTCTACCCGCGGGCAGCTCCTACAATGAGCAGTTCTTC.

Many counts were recorded for this clonotype. This CDR3 reads CASKRGRTGANVLTF. In nucleotides, the CDR3 is TGTGCCAGCAAAAGGGGGAGAACTGGGGCCAACGTCCTGACTTTC. J is TRBJ2-6 and V is TRBV2; TRBD1 is a possible D gene (6 bases). V was pared by 7 bases and J by 2 bases, with 12 bases between. Germline lookup yields CDR1 SNHLY and CDR2 FYNNEI. The CDR3 sequence is 15 residues long.

The chain uses TRBV7-2 and TRBJ1-1; no clear D. The length of the CDR3 is 14 residues. CDR1 SGHTA and CDR2 FQGNSA come from the germline V gene. The ends were cut back, 7 bases at V and 0 bases at J, with 12 bases in the middle. CDR3 nucleotide sequence: TGTGCCAGCACCAGACGAAGCATGAACACTGAAGCTTTCTTT. Residues: CASTRRSMNTEAFF.

This clonotype was seen a handful of times. The genes are TRBV7-9 and TRBJ1-5; D not certain. The CDR3 extends over 15 amino acids. The V end was cut by 5 bases, the J end by 5 bases, with 16 bases between. Germline V gene lookup returns CDR1 SEHNR and CDR2 FQNEAQ (reference sequence). The CDR3: CASSPGGRLDQPQHF. The CDR3 nucleotides read TGTGCCAGCAGCCCTGGAGGGCGGTTGGATCAGCCCCAGCATTTT.

This clonotype was found many times. The rearrangement joins TRBV20-1 to TRBJ2-2; 8 nucleotides agree with TRBD2. The CDR3 loop spans 15 amino acids. V shed 3 bases and J 7 bases; nucleotides not matched to a gene: 10. The germline V gene encodes CDR1 DFQATT and CDR2 SNEGSKA (reference sequence). Written as DNA, the CDR3 is TGCAGTGCTAGCTGGATAGCGGGATATAGCGGGGAGCTGTTTTTT. This gives the protein CSASWIAGYSGELFF.

This clonotype was picked up many times. This chain connects TRBV7-3 to TRBJ1-2; D unresolved. This CDR3 spans 15 amino acids. The germline V and J ends were trimmed by 5 bases and 6 bases, with 19 bases remaining between them. In germline, CDR1 is SGHTA, CDR2 FQGTGA. The CDR3 loop is CASSAGLELENGYTF. The CDR3 region has the DNA TGTGCCAGCAGCGCGGGCTTGGAGCTGGAGAATGGCTACACCTTC. Full variable domain (remainder filled in from reference TRBV7-3 and TRBJ1-2): GAGVSQTPSNKVTEKGKYVELRCDPISGHTALYWYRQSLGQGPEFLIYFQGTGAADDSGLPNDRFFAVRPEGSVSTLKIQRTERGDSAVYLCASSAGLELENGYTFGSGTRLTVV.

The V call is TRBV28, the J call TRBJ2-2; maybe TRBD1 (6 bases). Between the trimmed V and J ends, which lost 7 bases and 0 bases, there was a span of 9 bases. CDR1 and CDR2 from the germline V gene are MDHEN and SYDVKM. The CDR3 runs 14 residues. CDR3 DNA sequence: TGTGCCAGCAAGGCAGGGGCGAACACCGGGGAGCTGTTTTTT. Encoded protein: CASKAGANTGELFF.

V gene TRBV10-3 combines with J gene TRBJ2-7, with 7 positions matching TRBD1. The CDR3 runs to 12 residues. Germline trimming cut 7 bases from V and 4 bases from J; bases unmatched to any gene: 4. Germline V gene sequence: CDR1 ENHRY, CDR2 SYGVKD. As DNA, the CDR3 is TGTGCCATCACCCAGACAGGGTACGAGCAGTACTTC. This sequence encodes CAITQTGYEQYF.

The sample holds many counts of this clonotype. V is TRBV15 and J is TRBJ2-1, with 7 bases fitting TRBD1. Germline V gene sequence: CDR1 LNHNV, CDR2 YYDKDF (reference sequence). CDR3 length equals 15 residues. The V and J ends lost 0 bases and 8 bases, in that order; junction bases with no gene match: 7. CDR3 sequence: CATSRDSRGMDEQFF. The CDR3 nucleotides read TGTGCCACCAGCAGAGATTCCAGGGGGATGGATGAGCAGTTCTTC.

This clonotype has just a few counts. The chain joins TRBV5-1 to TRBJ2-3; D possibly corresponds to TRBD2 (7 bases). Germline CDR1 and CDR2: SGHRS and YFSETQ. Trimming shortened V by 0 bases and J by 1 base, and 18 bases separated the two germline ends. CDR3 size: 18 residues. The CDR3 sequence: CASSLELSGGLGTDTQYF. The CDR3 DNA reads TGCGCCAGCAGCTTGGAGCTCTCCGGGGGGCTCGGCACAGATACGCAGTATTTT.

The chain recombines TRBV5-4 with TRBJ2-1, with TRBD2 matching over 11 bases. CDR3 size: 14 residues. The V gene end was trimmed by 7 bases and the J gene end by 10 bases; junction bases not matched to a gene: 10. Germline CDR1 SGHNT, CDR2 YYREEE (reference sequence). Here the CDR3 reads CASSTGLAVVEQFF. The CDR3 bases are TGTGCCAGCTCAACGGGACTAGCGGTAGTAGAGCAGTTCTTC.

The chain is built from TRBV7-3 and TRBJ2-3; D unclear. The V gene's germline CDR1 is SGHTA and CDR2 FQGTGA. V lost 3 bases, J lost 4 bases, and 8 bases lay in between. The CDR3 runs to 13 residues. In nucleotides, the CDR3 is TGTGCCAGCAGCTTGTCTCCTGCAGATACGCAGTATTTT. It translates to CASSLSPADTQYF. Full variable domain (outside the CDR3, taken from reference TRBV7-3 and TRBJ2-3): GAGVSQTPSNKVTEKGKYVELRCDPISGHTALYWYRQSLGQGPEFLIYFQGTGAADDSGLPNDRFFAVRPEGSVSTLKIQRTERGDSAVYLCASSLSPADTQYFGPGTRLTVL.

V is TRBV5-1 and J is TRBJ2-3, with 9 positions matching TRBD2. Germline assignment: CDR1 SGHRS and CDR2 YFSETQ. This CDR3 is built from 16 residues. V was pared by 4 bases and J by 1 base, with 7 bases of the junction left unmatched. CDR3 coding DNA: TGCGCCAGCAGCCTGACTAGCGGTCAACGCACAGATACGCAGTATTTT. Residues: CASSLTSGQRTDTQYF. The entire variable domain, with the rest obtained from reference TRBV5-1 and TRBJ2-3, is as follows: KAGVTQTPRYLIKTRGQQVTLSCSPISGHRSVSWYQQTPGQGLQFLFEYFSETQRNKGNFPGRFSGRQFSNSRSEMNVSTLELGDSALYLCASSLTSGQRTDTQYFGPGTRLTVL.